Below are 32 T cell receptor beta chains sequenced from a single sample in a study of technical replicates of blood from several donors. Profiled with immunoSEQ multiplex PCR; TCRdb holds only in-frame clones, not every one. The data hold about 73,000 clones, with about 92% observed a single time. Sequenced sample: T cells isolated from PBMCs. These receptors all come from a human donor in good health.

As DNA, the CDR3 is TGTGCCAGCACCTACAACGGCGGCGGGGAAAAACTGTTTTTT. This codes for CASTYNGGGEKLFF. The chain employs TRBV2 and TRBJ1-4; D remains unclear. This CDR3 has 14 amino acids. Per the germline V gene, CDR1 is SNHLY and CDR2 is FYNNEI. Trimming stripped 7 bases from V and 8 bases from J, with 17 bases between.

V and J are TRBV5-1 and TRBJ2-1; tentatively, D is TRBD2 (5 bases). V was clipped by 4 bases and J by 4 bases, with 12 bases between them. The CDR3 consists of 14 residues. Germline loops: CDR1 SGHRS, CDR2 YFSETQ. DNA of the CDR3: TGCGCCAGCAGCCCATACCGGGGATACAATGAGCAGTTCTTC. Encoded protein: CASSPYRGYNEQFF.

This chain connects TRBV20-1 to TRBJ1-1; D is possibly TRBD1 (6 bases). V dropped 3 bases and J dropped 7 bases, with 9 bases sitting between them. The V gene's germline CDR1 is DFQATT and CDR2 SNEGSKA (reference sequence). This CDR3 has 11 amino acids. This CDR3 is CSASQGYEAFF. Here the CDR3 DNA reads TGCAGTGCTAGCCAGGGGTATGAAGCTTTCTTT.

The chain uses TRBV11-2 and TRBJ1-2; 9 bases are shared with TRBD1. Germline V lookup: CDR1 SGHAT, CDR2 FQNNGV. The V gene end was trimmed by 4 bases and the J gene end by 6 bases; junction bases not matched to a gene: 3. The CDR3 consists of 13 residues. The CDR3 here is CASSSNRGHGYTF. As DNA, the CDR3 is TGTGCCAGCAGCTCTAACAGGGGGCATGGCTACACCTTC.

The chain uses TRBV29-1 and TRBJ1-1, with D unclear. V dropped 7 bases and J dropped 1 base, with 10 bases sitting between them. CDR1 SQVTM and CDR2 ANQGSEA come from the germline V gene. The CDR3 is 12 residues long. The CDR3 nucleotides read TGCAGCGCTCGACGGAGGAACACTGAAGCTTTCTTT. Translation gives CSARRRNTEAFF.

The V call is TRBV5-1, the J call TRBJ1-1; tentative D call: TRBD1 (5 bases). Per germline, CDR1 SGHRS and CDR2 YFSETQ. Trimming pared 4 bases from V and 1 base from J, leaving 20 bases between. CDR3 length equals 17 residues. CDR3 DNA: TGCGCCAGCAGCGTTACAGGATACTTCGCTGGGAACACTGAAGCTTTCTTT. Translation: CASSVTGYFAGNTEAFF.

This rearrangement joins TRBV30 to TRBJ2-7, with 14 bases identical to TRBD2. The V segment lost 5 bases and the J segment 5 bases; nucleotides outside the gene matches: 2. The length of the CDR3 is 13 residues. Germline V gene data show CDR1 as GTSNPN and CDR2 as SVGIG (reference sequence). In DNA form, the CDR3 reads TGTGCCTGGGGACTAGCGGGAGGCAACGAGCAGTACTTC. The encoded protein is CAWGLAGGNEQYF.

This rearrangement joins TRBV27 to TRBJ1-4; 8 bases are shared with TRBD1. The CDR3 runs to 17 residues. The germline V gene encodes CDR1 MNHEY and CDR2 SMNVEV (reference sequence). The junction had 10 bases not matched to a gene; V was cut back by 2 bases and J by 5 bases. The CDR3 DNA reads as TGTGCCAGCAGTTTAACCGCGGGACAGGTCCTCAATGAAAAACTGTTTTTT. Translated: CASSLTAGQVLNEKLFF.

The genes are TRBV29-1 and TRBJ2-1; possible D gene TRBD2, 5 bases. CDR1 is SQVTM and CDR2 is ANQGSEA in the germline V gene. This CDR3 region has 14 residues. The V end lost 6 bases, the J end lost 4 bases, and 16 bases lay between the germline ends. CDR3 amino acids: CSVGGLSLYNEQFF. For the CDR3, the DNA is TGCAGCGTCGGAGGACTCAGCTTGTACAATGAGCAGTTCTTC.

This sequence joins TRBV4-1 and TRBJ1-1; TRBD1 is a possible D gene (6 bases). Per the germline V gene, CDR1 is MGHRA and CDR2 is YSYEKL. The CDR3 is made up of 15 amino acids. Deletions cut 2 bases from V and 4 bases from J, with 14 bases between. The CDR3 DNA reads TGCGCCAGCAGCCAACTTGACAGAGGGGGCACTGAAGCTTTCTTT. Residues: CASSQLDRGGTEAFF.

The CDR3 nucleotides are TGTGCCAGCAGCCCGACAGGGGGCTCTGGGGCCAACGTCCTGACTTTC. It encodes CASSPTGGSGANVLTF. The chain recombines TRBV2 with TRBJ2-6; TRBD1 matches at 9 bases. The CDR3 runs to 16 residues. V lost 6 bases and J lost 0; bases outside the gene matches: 3. Germline values: CDR1 SNHLY, CDR2 FYNNEI.

This sequence joins TRBV4-2 and TRBJ1-3; 7 nucleotides line up with TRBD1. The CDR3 length is 18 residues. The V gene end was trimmed by 1 base and the J gene end by 0 bases; junction bases not matched to a gene: 9. The germline V gene encodes CDR1 LGHNA and CDR2 YNFKEQ. The CDR3 DNA follows: TGTGCCAGCAGCCAAGGGCTGACAGGGACTCTCTCTGGAAACACCATATATTTT. Translating gives CASSQGLTGTLSGNTIYF.

CDR3 DNA: TGTGCCAGCAGTGACAGGGGAGGGGGAAACACCATATATTTT. Its protein product is CASSDRGGGNTIYF. The chain carries TRBV2 and TRBJ1-3, with D tentatively TRBD1 (6 bases). The CDR3 is 14 residues long. Germline V gives CDR1 SNHLY, CDR2 FYNNEI. Trimming left V 3 bases short and J 4 bases short, with 10 bases between.

The chain employs TRBV11-2 and TRBJ2-1; possibly TRBD2 for D (6 bases). Trimming left V 0 bases short and J 1 base short, with 10 bases between. This CDR3 spans 16 amino acids. The germline V gene has CDR1 SGHAT and CDR2 FQNNGV. DNA of the CDR3: TGTGCCAGCAGCTTAGATAGGGCGGGATCCTACAATGAGCAGTTCTTC. Protein sequence: CASSLDRAGSYNEQFF.

The chain combines TRBV15 with TRBJ2-5, with 13 bases that match TRBD2. The CDR3 sequence is 15 residues long. V shed 3 bases and J 5 bases; nucleotides not matched to a gene: 3. In germline, CDR1 is LNHNV, CDR2 YYDKDF (reference sequence). The CDR3 sequence is CATSRGLAGRETQYF. Here the CDR3 DNA reads TGTGCCACCAGCAGGGGACTAGCGGGGAGGGAGACCCAGTACTTC.

This chain connects TRBV7-9 to TRBJ2-2; 9 bases match TRBD2. The CDR3 sequence is 15 residues long. The germline V gene encodes CDR1 SEHNR and CDR2 FQNEAQ (reference sequence). V dropped 6 bases and J dropped 3; count of bases not matched to a gene: 5. The CDR3 sequence: CASRRAGGHTGELFF. CDR3 nucleotides: TGTGCCAGCAGGCGAGCGGGAGGTCACACCGGGGAGCTGTTTTTT.

This clone was detected once. The genes are TRBV5-4 and TRBJ2-5; D possibly corresponds to TRBD2 (6 bases). V was clipped by 1 base and J by 5 bases, with 18 bases between them. This CDR3 contains 16 residues. From germline, CDR1 is SGHNT and CDR2 YYREEE (reference sequence). CDR3: CASSLRRGWGLETQYF. The CDR3 coding sequence is TGTGCCAGCAGCTTGCGACGGGGGTGGGGTTTGGAGACCCAGTACTTC.

The CDR3 DNA follows: TGTGCCAGCAGACAACAGGCGGTAAGGTTTTCCCTCCACTTT. It yields the protein CASRQQAVRFSLHF. The rearrangement joins TRBV28 to TRBJ1-6, with D perhaps matching TRBD1 (5 bases). This CDR3 is built from 14 residues. Germline loops: CDR1 MDHEN, CDR2 SYDVKM. Trimming stripped 6 bases from V and 14 bases from J, with 20 bases between.

The DNA of the CDR3 is TGTGCCTGGGGGGAGACAGGCCCTAATGAAAAACTGTTTTTT. Translation: CAWGETGPNEKLFF. The chain is built from TRBV30 and TRBJ1-4; maybe TRBD1 (6 bases). Germline V gives CDR1 GTSNPN, CDR2 SVGIG (reference sequence). V lost 5 bases to trimming and J lost 3 bases, with 13 bases between them. The CDR3 spans 14 residues. Using reference TRBV30 and TRBJ1-4 for the parts outside the CDR3, the full variable domain is SQTIHQWPATLVQPVGSPLSLECTVEGTSNPNLYWYRQAAGRGLQLLFYSVGIGQISSEVPQNLSASRPQDRQFILSSKKLLLSDSGFYLCAWGETGPNEKLFFGSGTQLSVL.

The CDR3 DNA follows: TGTGCCAGTCGGGGTCGGATAGATACGCAGTATTTT. Translated, it gives CASRGRIDTQYF. This chain connects TRBV19 to TRBJ2-3; maybe TRBD2 (5 bases). The CDR3 sequence is 12 residues long. V was cut by 8 bases and J by 5 bases, with 11 bases left in between. Germline-derived CDR1 and CDR2 are LNHDA and SQIVND (reference sequence).

The chain has TRBV27 and TRBJ1-6; no clear D. Trimming cost V 4 bases and J 0 bases, with 13 bases left between them. The CDR3 length is 17 residues. CDR1 MNHEY and CDR2 SMNVEV come from the germline V gene (reference sequence). This chain's CDR3 is CASSSPTPSSYNSPLHF. The CDR3 DNA reads as TGTGCCAGCAGTTCACCTACGCCGAGCTCCTATAATTCACCCCTCCACTTT.

This rearrangement joins TRBV30 to TRBJ2-4; tentatively, D is TRBD1 (5 bases). The ends were cut back, 0 bases at V and 1 base at J, with 16 bases in the middle. CDR3 length equals 17 residues. Germline loops: CDR1 GTSNPN, CDR2 SVGIG (reference sequence). CDR3 region: CAWSVLSGLGAKNIQYF. The CDR3 DNA sequence: TGTGCCTGGAGTGTACTGTCAGGGCTCGGGGCCAAAAACATTCAGTACTTC.

V usage is TRBV7-2 and J usage is TRBJ2-1, with 10 positions matching TRBD2. J lost 9 bases, V lost 7 bases, and 9 bases had no gene match. The CDR3 is 14 amino acids. Germline V lookup: CDR1 SGHTA, CDR2 FQGNSA. In DNA form, the CDR3 reads TGTGCCAGCACCCGGACTAGCGGTGTAGGTGAGCAGTTCTTC. Its protein is CASTRTSGVGEQFF. The entire variable domain, with the rest obtained from reference TRBV7-2 and TRBJ2-1, is as follows: GAGVSQSPSNKVTEKGKDVELRCDPISGHTALYWYRQSLGQGLEFLIYFQGNSAPDKSGLPSDRFSAERTGGSVSTLTIQRTQQEDSAVYLCASTRTSGVGEQFFGPGTRLTVL.

This clone was seen a single time. The genes are TRBV19 and TRBJ1-2, with D maybe TRBD1 (5 bases). Germline V lookup: CDR1 LNHDA, CDR2 SQIVND (reference sequence). Trimming cost V 5 bases and J 1 base, with 11 bases left between them. The CDR3 length is 14 residues. The CDR3 bases are TGTGCCAGTAGTTCCCAGGGCGTTAACTATGGCTACACCTTC. This encodes CASSSQGVNYGYTF. The variable domain in full, completed from reference TRBV19 and TRBJ1-2, reads DGGITQSPKYLFRKEGQNVTLSCEQNLNHDAMYWYRQDPGQGLRLIYYSQIVNDFQKGDIAEGYSVSREKKESFPLTVTSAQKNPTAFYLCASSSQGVNYGYTFGSGTRLTVV.

The chain couples TRBV29-1 to TRBJ2-5; 8 bases line up with TRBD1. The CDR3 is 13 amino acids. The trim removed 7 bases at V and 4 bases at J, leaving 8 bases unmatched. Per germline, CDR1 SQVTM and CDR2 ANQGSEA. CDR3 amino acids: CSGGQGRGETQYF. Written as DNA, the CDR3 is TGCAGCGGAGGACAGGGCAGGGGAGAGACCCAGTACTTC.

The rearrangement uses TRBV5-1 and TRBJ2-1; 9 nucleotides align to TRBD1. The CDR3 contains 14 residues. CDR1 is SGHRS and CDR2 is YFSETQ in the germline V gene. V dropped 4 bases and J dropped 4; count of bases not matched to a gene: 3. The CDR3 loop is CASSLGTGYNEQFF. The CDR3 DNA follows: TGCGCCAGCAGCCTCGGGACAGGGTACAATGAGCAGTTCTTC.

The J gene is TRBJ2-5, the V gene TRBV30; D perhaps matches TRBD1 (6 bases). Germline-derived CDR1 and CDR2 are GTSNPN and SVGIG (reference sequence). V shed 0 bases and J shed 4 bases, with 12 bases lying between them. The CDR3 spans 14 residues. The CDR3 DNA is TGTGCCTGGAGTGTACGAGGGGGAGCAGAGACCCAGTACTTC. Encoded protein: CAWSVRGGAETQYF.

This chain joins TRBV6-1 and TRBJ2-7; TRBD1 might be the D (5 bases). The CDR3 sequence is 14 residues long. Germline values: CDR1 MNHNS, CDR2 SASEGT. V dropped 5 bases and J dropped 1 base, with 12 bases sitting between them. The CDR3 sequence: CASSHRTSSYEQYF. The CDR3 DNA sequence: TGTGCCAGCAGTCATAGGACATCATCCTACGAGCAGTACTTC.

The chain is built from TRBV14 and TRBJ1-1; tentative D call: TRBD1 (6 bases). V shed 0 bases and J shed 3 bases, with 11 bases lying between them. There are 15 residues in the CDR3. The germline CDR1 and CDR2 sequences are SGHDN and FVKESK. CDR3 coding DNA: TGTGCCAGCAGCCAAGATCCGAGACAGGACACTGAAGCTTTCTTT. As protein: CASSQDPRQDTEAFF. Complete variable domain (other parts from reference TRBV14 and TRBJ1-1): EAGVTQFPSHSVIEKGQTVTLRCDPISGHDNLYWYRRVMGKEIKFLLHFVKESKQDESGMPNNRFLAERTGGTYSTLKVQPAELEDSGVYFCASSQDPRQDTEAFFGQGTRLTVV.

J is TRBJ2-7 and V is TRBV7-7; TRBD2 aligns across 9 bases. The V gene's germline CDR1 is SSHAT and CDR2 FNYEAQ (reference sequence). J was trimmed by 3 bases and V by 4 bases; bases with no gene match: 7. The CDR3 length is 15 residues. The CDR3 region has the DNA TGTGCCAGCAGCTCGGGTAGCGGGAGTGGCTACGAGCAGTACTTC. The encoded protein is CASSSGSGSGYEQYF.

The V call is TRBV6-1, the J call TRBJ2-7; TRBD2 is a possible D gene (5 bases). CDR3 length: 14 amino acids. Germline CDR1 reads MNHNS; CDR2 reads SASEGT. Trimming removed 4 bases at V and 5 bases at J, with 15 bases between. CDR3 DNA: TGTGCCAGCAGTGCGGACTCCTCGGGAAACGAGCAGTACTTC. Its protein product is CASSADSSGNEQYF.

The gene calls are TRBV5-1 and TRBJ2-2, with 10 positions matching TRBD1. CDR1 SGHRS and CDR2 YFSETQ come from the germline V gene. The CDR3 totals 15 residues. V shed 0 bases, J shed 6 bases, and the junction held 2 bases outside the gene matches. The CDR3 loop is CASSLGTGGSGELFF. DNA of the CDR3: TGCGCCAGCAGCTTGGGGACAGGGGGTTCCGGGGAGCTGTTTTTT.